What follows are 8 T cell receptor beta chains derived from one specimen sequenced in a study of human T cells and chemical hapten exposure (dated by TCRdb to the early 2020s). Library creation used RACE. For sequencing, a NextSeq 500 was employed. TCRdb reprocessing: public reads trimmed at Q25 with fastp, clones called with MiXCR, in-frame beta chains kept. Merged by CDR3 protein, the rows form single entries marked with the most common genes and DNA. Recorded for this sample are around 99,000 distinct CDR3 sequences; 12% of them occurred a single time. The ten largest clones represent 2% to 2.5% of the sample. The sample's time point label, in plain terms: patch test 1, 2 weeks after DPC sensitization. In the paper's terms, the treatment or condition label means: therapeutic diphenylcyclopropenone sensitization with weekly scalp DPC. The source material was whole blood, sampled in connection with sensitization to the hapten diphenylcyclopropenone (DPC). These receptors originate from a middle-aged woman with alopecia areata. Some clones in this sample may be carry-over from other donors' samples.

This clonotype has a handful of counts. The genes are TRBV29-1 and TRBJ2-4, with TRBD1 matching over 7 bases. Germline V gene sequence: CDR1 SQVTM, CDR2 ANQGSEA. This CDR3 has 13 residues. The V gene end was trimmed by 6 bases and the J gene end by 1 base; junction bases not matched to a gene: 3. Here the CDR3 reads CSVLQGAKNIQYF. The DNA of the CDR3 is TGCAGCGTCCTACAGGGGGCCAAAAACATTCAGTACTTC.

This clonotype was seen a few times. This chain joins TRBV29-1 and TRBJ2-1; D is ambiguous. CDR3 length: 13 amino acids. V lost 2 bases to trimming and J lost 4 bases, with 9 bases between them. Germline V lookup: CDR1 SQVTM, CDR2 ANQGSEA. The CDR3 DNA reads as TGCAGCGTTGAAAGAGAAGCGTACAATGAGCAGTTCTTC. Translating it yields CSVEREAYNEQFF.

The V and J genes are TRBV28 and TRBJ2-4; TRBD1 might be the D (6 bases). Deletions cut 5 bases from V and 7 bases from J, with 15 bases between. The CDR3 runs 14 residues. Germline V gene lookup returns CDR1 MDHEN and CDR2 SYDVKM. The CDR3 bases are TGTGCCAGCAGTCCCAGGGGCAGGGGTAACATTCAGTACTTC. It is translated as CASSPRGRGNIQYF.

This clonotype was detected a few times. In nucleotides, the CDR3 is TGTGCCAGCAGCCAAGGTACCCCCCCGACCCAGTACTTC. Its protein product is CASSQGTPPTQYF. V and J are TRBV3-1 and TRBJ2-5; D gene uncertain. Germline CDR1 is LGHDT and CDR2 is YNNKEL (reference sequence). This CDR3 comprises 13 residues. V lost 1 base, J lost 7 bases, and 10 bases lay in between.

In its sample, this clonotype was seen a few times. The V and J genes are TRBV7-9 and TRBJ2-1, with 8 bases fitting TRBD2. The CDR3 has 14 amino acids. The V gene's germline CDR1 is SEHNR and CDR2 FQNEAQ (reference sequence). J lost 10 bases, V lost 1 base, and 6 bases had no gene match. CDR3 bases: TGTGCCAGCAGCTTAGGCCTAGCGGGCAGGGAGCAGTTCTTC. This gives the protein CASSLGLAGREQFF. The full variable domain, rest sourced from reference TRBV7-9 and TRBJ2-1, is DTGVSQNPRHKITKRGQNVTFRCDPISEHNRLYWYRQTLGQGPEFLTYFQNEAQLEKSRLLSDRFSAERPKGSFSTLEIQRTEQGDSAMYLCASSLGLAGREQFFGPGTRLTVL.

This clonotype was seen a handful of times. The J gene is TRBJ2-1, the V gene TRBV6-4, with 9 bases matching TRBD1. The CDR3 extends over 15 amino acids. Germline trimming cut 3 bases from V and 7 bases from J; bases unmatched to any gene: 7. Per germline, CDR1 MRHNA and CDR2 SNTAGT. CDR3 amino acids: CASSETGGTSNEQFF. As DNA, the CDR3 is TGTGCCAGCAGTGAAACAGGGGGCACGTCGAATGAGCAGTTCTTC.

In its sample, this clonotype was seen many times. For the CDR3, the DNA is TGCAGCGTTCATCCCTTGACAGGGGGCGGAAAGCCCCAGCATTTT. The encoded protein is CSVHPLTGGGKPQHF. The rearrangement links TRBV29-1 to TRBJ1-5; TRBD1 matches 10 bases. The germline V gene has CDR1 SQVTM and CDR2 ANQGSEA. The V gene end was trimmed by 5 bases and the J gene end by 8 bases; junction bases not matched to a gene: 12. This CDR3 is 15 amino acids long.

Only a few counts were recorded for this clonotype. This chain links TRBV12-3 or TRBV12-4 with TRBJ1-1; TRBD1 matches at 10 bases. The CDR3 is made up of 14 amino acids. V shed 6 bases and J 4 bases; nucleotides not matched to a gene: 5. For the CDR3, the DNA is TGTGCCAGCAGCGCGACAGGGGGCCGCACTGAAGCTTTCTTT. Its translation is CASSATGGRTEAFF.